The rows below give T cell receptor beta chains drawn from one sample of a study of T-cell reconstitution after alpha-beta-depleted transplantation in children. Each CDR3 protein is one row after TCRdb ran MiXCR on the PCR reads. Among about 500,000 distinct CDR3 sequences, more than 9.5% were seen once, and the ten largest hold 12% to 15%. The input for sequencing was PBMCs, mostly from graft donor cells, taken 180 days after TCRalphabeta/CD19-depleted stem cell transplant. These receptors originate from a female patient aged 2-15 years who had a stem cell transplant for aplastic anemia, so the T cells may come from the graft donor. Both conserved end residues are part of each CDR3. The D gene is left open where the match is weak. Size is omitted from some rows. Given values are once, few, many or a class for expanded clones.

>many|TRBV5-1|TRBJ2-3|.
CASSLRDTDTQYF
TGTGCCAGCAGCCTACGCGACACAGATACGCAGTATTTT
>many|TRBV5-1|TRBJ2-7|TRBD1
CASSQARGRPYEQYF
TGCGCCAGCAGCCAAGCCAGGGGGCGTCCGTACGAGCAGTACTTC
>few|TRBV29-1|TRBJ1-4|.
CAWAADNEKLFF
TGCGCGTGGGCGGCAGATAATGAAAAACTGTTTTTT
>few|TRBV29-1|TRBJ2-5|TRBD2
CSVEEPSGQETQYF
TGCAGCGTTGAAGAACCTAGCGGCCAAGAGACCCAGTACTTC
>few|TRBV3-1|TRBJ2-5|.
CASSQEGPYQETQYF
TGTGCCAGCAGCCAAGAAGGTCCGTACCAAGAGACCCAGTACTTC
>.|TRBV6-1|TRBJ2-1|TRBD2
CASRDRDYNNEQFF
TGTGCCAGTCGGGACCGGGACTACAACAATGAGCAGTTCTTC
>few|TRBV5-1|TRBJ1-1|.
CASSLTDEAFF
TGCGCCAGCAGCTTGACAGATGAAGCTTTCTTT
>few|TRBV25-1|TRBJ1-3|TRBD1
CASTEGANGNTIYF
TGTGCCAGTACTGAGGGGGCAAATGGAAACACCATATATTTT
>.|TRBV7-2|TRBJ2-2|.
CASSLSLAYRELFF
TGTGCCAGCAGCTTAAGTCTAGCCTACAGGGAGCTGTTTTTT
>few|TRBV20-1|TRBJ2-1|.
CSAPSPRTVYNEQFF
TGCAGTGCACCCTCCCCTCGGACGGTCTACAATGAGCAGTTCTTC
>.|TRBV19|TRBJ2-7|.
CASSIEGIPYEQYF
TGTGCCAGTAGTATAGAAGGCATCCCCTACGAGCAGTACTTC
>.|TRBV7-9|TRBJ1-2|.
CASSRDTLYGYTF
TGTGCCAGCAGCCGGGACACCCTCTATGGCTACACCTTC
>.|TRBV5-5|TRBJ2-1|.
CASSLAPPRDNEQFF
TGTGCCAGCAGCTTGGCCCCCCCGAGGGACAATGAGCAGTTCTTC
>many|TRBV5-1|TRBJ1-1|TRBD1
CASSPGQSYEAFF
TGCGCCAGCAGCCCGGGACAGTCGTACGAAGCTTTCTTT
>many|TRBV6-5|TRBJ2-3|TRBD1
CASRYRGADTQYF
TGTGCCAGCAGGTACAGGGGAGCAGATACGCAGTATTTT
>.|TRBV2|TRBJ2-3|TRBD2
CAIRLAVNTDTQYF
TGTGCCATCCGACTAGCGGTGAACACAGATACGCAGTATTTT
>few|TRBV5-1|TRBJ2-2|.
CASSLVASTGELFF
TGCGCCAGCAGCTTGGTGGCTAGCACCGGGGAGCTGTTTTTT
>once|TRBV9|TRBJ1-4|.
CASSLDWINEKLFF
TGTGCCAGCAGTCTGGACTGGATTAATGAAAAACTGTTTTTT
>few|TRBV5-1|TRBJ1-1|TRBD1
CASSRLTGSTEAFF
TGCGCCAGCAGTCGTCTGACAGGGTCCACTGAAGCTTTCTTT
>few|TRBV7-2|TRBJ2-3|TRBD1
CASTRDRGLSDTQYF
TGTGCCAGCACCAGGGACAGGGGGCTCTCAGATACGCAGTATTTT
>.|TRBV7-2|TRBJ2-3|TRBD1
CASSLTGGITDTQYF
TGTGCCAGCAGCTTGACAGGGGGGATCACAGATACGCAGTATTTT
>.|TRBV29-1|TRBJ2-7|.
CSVETRSGRSYEQYF
TGCAGCGTTGAAACAAGGTCAGGGAGATCCTACGAGCAGTACTTC
>many|TRBV7-2|TRBJ2-2|TRBD2
CASSRNSRGEAGELFF
TGTGCCAGCAGCCGGAACTCACGGGGGGAAGCCGGGGAGCTGTTTTTT
>few|TRBV29-1|TRBJ1-1|TRBD1
CSVPRDRANTEAFF
TGCAGCGTTCCCCGGGACAGGGCGAACACTGAAGCTTTCTTT
>.|TRBV20-1|TRBJ2-7|.
CSARDLGARVVSYEQYF
TGCAGTGCTAGAGATTTGGGGGCCAGGGTCGTATCCTACGAGCAGTACTTC
>few|TRBV6-1|TRBJ2-5|.
CATTEETQYF
TGTGCCACCACTGAAGAGACCCAGTACTTC
>few|TRBV4-3|TRBJ2-7|.
CASSQDLGLYEQYF
TGCGCCAGCAGCCAAGATCTTGGTCTGTACGAGCAGTACTTC
>few|TRBV20-1|TRBJ2-3|.
CSASTRGDTQYF
TGCAGTGCTTCCACCCGGGGGGATACGCAGTATTTT
>.|TRBV29-1|TRBJ1-1|.
CSVHPRSMNTEAFF
TGCAGCGTGCACCCTAGATCGATGAACACTGAAGCTTTCTTT
>few|TRBV28|TRBJ2-2|.
CASRGSRDSWGTGELFF
TGTGCCAGCAGGGGCTCTAGAGACTCTTGGGGCACCGGGGAGCTGTTTTTT
>few|TRBV5-1|TRBJ1-6|.
CASSFGRQSTNNSPLHF
TGCGCCAGCAGCTTTGGACGACAGAGTACGAATAATTCACCCCTCCACTTT
>few|TRBV28|TRBJ2-1|TRBD2
CASSFISGSNNEQFF
TGTGCCAGCAGTTTTATCAGCGGGAGTAATAATGAGCAGTTCTTC
>.|TRBV20-1|TRBJ2-1|TRBD1
CSAEDRGRNERFF
TGCAGTGCTGAGGACAGGGGGCGGAATGAGCGGTTCTTC
>many|TRBV25-1|TRBJ2-1|.
CASLGAGSSYNEQFF
TGTGCCAGTCTAGGGGCCGGGAGCTCCTACAATGAGCAGTTCTTC
>many|TRBV10-3|TRBJ2-7|.
CAISVAAITYEQYF
TGTGCCATCAGTGTCGCGGCTATTACCTACGAGCAGTACTTC
>many|TRBV11-2|TRBJ2-3|.
CASSLWPGDTQYF
TGTGCCAGCAGCCTTTGGCCTGGGGATACGCAGTATTTT
>few|TRBV20-1|TRBJ2-3|.
CSAPRTGTDTQYF
TGCAGTGCTCCGCGGACAGGCACAGATACGCAGTATTTT
>many|TRBV12-3/TRBV12-4|TRBJ1-1|.
CASTPGLAVNTEAFF
TGTGCCAGCACTCCTGGACTGGCGGTGAACACTGAAGCTTTCTTT
>.|TRBV9|TRBJ2-1|.
CASSVGFGDAAHYNEQFF
TGTGCCAGCAGCGTAGGTTTCGGTGATGCGGCTCACTACAATGAGCAGTTCTTC
>.|TRBV11-3|TRBJ2-1|TRBD2
CASSSTSGAGKNKFF
TGTGCCAGCAGTTCAACTAGCGGAGCAGGGAAGAACAAGTTCTTC
>few|TRBV12-3/TRBV12-4|TRBJ2-7|TRBD2
CASSLARLAGAYEQYF
TGTGCCAGCAGTTTAGCGAGGCTAGCGGGGGCCTACGAGCAGTACTTC
>.|TRBV7-2|TRBJ2-1|TRBD1
CASRLDRGSSYNEQFF
TGTGCCAGCAGGCTGGACAGGGGGAGCTCTTACAATGAGCAGTTCTTC
>many|TRBV9|TRBJ2-5|.
CASSPNYREKGQETQYF
TGTGCCAGCAGCCCTAATTACAGGGAAAAGGGCCAAGAGACCCAGTACTTC
>.|TRBV4-1|TRBJ1-4|.
CASSQVGLAEKLFF
TGCGCCAGCAGCCAAGTCGGTCTCGCCGAAAAACTGTTTTTT
>many|TRBV5-1|TRBJ2-1|TRBD2
CASSLTSAYNEQFF
TGCGCCAGCAGCCTGACTAGCGCATACAATGAGCAGTTCTTC
>.|TRBV7-2|TRBJ2-3|TRBD1
CASSSDRGNNQPQYF
TGTGCCAGCAGCTCGGACAGGGGGAACAATCAGCCCCAGTATTTT
>.|TRBV7-8|TRBJ2-6|TRBD1
CASSSRQGASGANVLTF
TGTGCCAGCAGCTCCCGACAGGGGGCCTCTGGGGCCAACGTCCTGACTTTC
>.|TRBV12-3/TRBV12-4|TRBJ1-5|TRBD1
CASSWTGKMDQPQHF
TGTGCCAGCAGTTGGACAGGGAAGATGGATCAGCCCCAGCATTTT
>few|TRBV4-3|TRBJ1-3|.
CASSQDGSGNTIYF
TGCGCCAGCAGCCAAGACGGCTCTGGAAACACCATATATTTT
>few|TRBV19|TRBJ1-1|.
CASTWGGIEAFF
TGTGCCAGTACGTGGGGCGGCATCGAAGCTTTCTTT
>.|TRBV12-3/TRBV12-4|TRBJ2-3|TRBD1
CASSPTGPNTDTQYF
TGTGCCAGCAGCCCGACAGGGCCAAACACAGATACGCAGTATTTT
>many|TRBV3-1|TRBJ2-1|TRBD1
CASSHTGGSYNEQFF
TGTGCCAGCAGCCACACAGGGGGCTCCTACAATGAGCAGTTCTTC
>.|TRBV9|TRBJ2-2|.
CASSALAGSANTGELFF
TGTGCCAGCAGCGCCTTAGCAGGGAGTGCGAACACCGGGGAGCTGTTTTTT
>few|TRBV27|TRBJ2-7|.
CASSPLAVSSYEQYF
TGTGCCAGCAGTCCCTTAGCGGTAAGCTCCTACGAGCAGTACTTC
>few|TRBV10-2|TRBJ1-1|.
CASSEFVVEAFF
TGCGCCAGCAGTGAGTTTGTGGTTGAAGCTTTCTTT